Presented here are 15 T cell receptor beta chains from one specimen sequenced in a study of technical replicates of blood from a handful of donors. Here immunoSEQ multiplex PCR was the method, and the copy in TCRdb shows in-frame clones only, minus some. The sample records about 80,000 clones, more than 85% being singletons. The source material was T cells isolated from PBMCs. The source is a human donor in good health.

The rearrangement links TRBV2 to TRBJ2-7; the D gene is possibly TRBD1 (5 bases). Trimming pared 7 bases from V and 3 bases from J, leaving 7 bases between. Per the germline V gene, CDR1 is SNHLY and CDR2 is FYNNEI. The CDR3 length is 11 residues. Here the CDR3 reads CASTTGYEQYF. The DNA for the CDR3 is TGTGCCAGCACCACAGGCTACGAGCAGTACTTC.

The V and J genes are TRBV28 and TRBJ2-7; D gene ambiguous. The V and J ends lost 10 bases and 5 bases respectively, with 27 bases between them. The CDR3 length is 16 residues. Germline loops: CDR1 MDHEN, CDR2 SYDVKM. The CDR3 DNA is TGTGCCACCCAAGAGGAAATCGGAGTGGGTGTGGACGAGCAGTACTTC. Translation gives CATQEEIGVGVDEQYF.

Only a few counts were recorded for this clone. V and J are TRBV11-1 and TRBJ2-5; 7 bases line up with TRBD1. This CDR3 region has 15 residues. Germline-derived CDR1 and CDR2 are SGHAT and FQDESV (reference sequence). Losses at the gene ends were 6 bases for V and 4 bases for J; bases not matched to a gene: 11. CDR3 sequence: CASSPNGYRGETQYF. The CDR3 coding sequence is TGTGCCAGCAGTCCAAATGGATACAGGGGAGAGACCCAGTACTTC.

This sequence joins TRBV2 and TRBJ1-2; D gene uncertain. The CDR3 runs to 12 residues. The germline V gene encodes CDR1 SNHLY and CDR2 FYNNEI. Trimming took off 4 bases at V and 7 bases at J, with 10 bases between the two ends. CDR3 loop: CASSVGSGGYTF. The CDR3 bases are TGTGCCAGCAGTGTCGGGAGTGGTGGCTACACCTTC.

This clone was counted once. This chain connects TRBV9 to TRBJ1-1; possibly TRBD1 for D (6 bases). CDR1 and CDR2 (germline): SGDLS, YYNGEE. The CDR3 is 15 residues long. The germline V and J ends were trimmed by 0 bases and 4 bases, with 13 bases remaining between them. Here the CDR3 reads CASSVEGTSVTEAFF. The CDR3 nucleotides read TGTGCCAGCAGCGTAGAGGGGACAAGTGTCACTGAAGCTTTCTTT. Variable domain in full (rest from reference TRBV9 and TRBJ1-1): DSGVTQTPKHLITATGQRVTLRCSPRSGDLSVYWYQQSLDQGLQFLIQYYNGEERAKGNILERFSAQQFPDLHSELNLSSLELGDSALYFCASSVEGTSVTEAFFGQGTRLTVV.

The rearrangement joins TRBV2 to TRBJ2-3; TRBD2 aligns across 10 bases. CDR1 and CDR2 (germline): SNHLY, FYNNEI. The trim removed 9 bases at V and 2 bases at J, leaving 8 bases unmatched. There are 15 residues in the CDR3. Written as DNA, the CDR3 is TGTGCCAGAGAACCTAGCGGGAGTCCCACAGATACGCAGTATTTT. Protein sequence: CAREPSGSPTDTQYF.

On this clone itself: This sample also contains other DNA sequences that code for the same CDR3. The CDR3 loop reads CASSLGLAGAEQYF. CDR3 DNA sequence: TGTGCCAGCAGCCTAGGACTAGCGGGAGCCGAGCAGTACTTC. The chain is built from TRBV9 and TRBJ2-7; 13 positions match TRBD2. This CDR3 is built from 14 residues. After removal of 4 bases from V and 6 bases from J, the junction contained 4 bases not matched to a gene. Germline assignment: CDR1 SGDLS and CDR2 YYNGEE.

The chain couples TRBV29-1 to TRBJ2-3; possible D gene TRBD1, 5 bases. Trimming stripped 7 bases from V and 3 bases from J, with 11 bases between. The CDR3 has 12 residues. Germline lookup yields CDR1 SQVTM and CDR2 ANQGSEA. DNA of the CDR3: TGCAGCGAGACCCAGGGTACAGATACGCAGTATTTT. Residues: CSETQGTDTQYF.

The CDR3 nucleotides read TGTGCCAGCAGTTACCTTGGACAGGGGAGCACAGATACGCAGTATTTT. Residues: CASSYLGQGSTDTQYF. The chain couples TRBV7-3 to TRBJ2-3; 9 nucleotides match TRBD1. This CDR3 region has 16 residues. The germline gives CDR1 SGHTA, CDR2 FQGTGA. Losses at the gene ends were 6 bases for V and 0 bases for J; bases not matched to a gene: 7.

J is TRBJ1-2 and V is TRBV13, with D possibly matching TRBD1 (5 bases). V was shortened by 0 bases and J by 3 bases, with 11 bases between the two germline ends. The CDR3 is made up of 15 amino acids. Germline V lookup: CDR1 PRHDT, CDR2 FYEKMQ (reference sequence). The CDR3 DNA reads as TGTGCCAGCAGCTTAGGGGCAGGGCCCCACTATGGCTACACCTTC. Residues: CASSLGAGPHYGYTF.

The rearrangement uses TRBV6-5 and TRBJ1-1; a possible D gene is TRBD1 (6 bases). In germline, CDR1 is MNHEY, CDR2 SVGAGI. The CDR3 contains 14 residues. With 2 bases removed from V and 3 bases from J, the gap between germline ends came to 10 bases. For the CDR3, the DNA is TGTGCCAGCAGTTACGCGGCAGGGGACACTGAAGCTTTCTTT. It is translated as CASSYAAGDTEAFF.

The chain recombines TRBV5-5 with TRBJ1-1; TRBD1 matches at 8 bases. Germline lookup yields CDR1 SGHKS and CDR2 YYEKEE (reference sequence). This CDR3 comprises 13 residues. CDR3 nucleotide sequence: TGTGCTGCGGGACAGGCCCAGAACACTGAAGCTTTCTTT. Encoded protein: CAAGQAQNTEAFF.

This sequence joins TRBV19 and TRBJ1-4; 10 nucleotides align to TRBD1. CDR3 length equals 14 residues. The germline V gene encodes CDR1 LNHDA and CDR2 SQIVND (reference sequence). The junction had 7 bases not matched to a gene; V was cut back by 5 bases and J by 10 bases. The CDR3 DNA follows: TGTGCCAGTAGTGTGGGACAGGGGAACGGAAAACTGTTTTTT. As protein: CASSVGQGNGKLFF.

This clone appeared a single time. The rearrangement joins TRBV5-6 to TRBJ2-5; 8 bases are shared with TRBD2. Germline assignment: CDR1 SGHDT and CDR2 YYEEEE. J lost 6 bases, V lost 4 bases, and 8 bases had no gene match. This CDR3 contains 14 residues. The CDR3 loop reads CASSKGLGYKTQYF. Written as DNA, the CDR3 is TGTGCCAGCAGCAAGGGACTAGGTTATAAGACCCAGTACTTC. Based on the CDR3 plus reference TRBV5-6 and TRBJ2-5, the full variable domain is DAGVTQSPTHLIKTRGQQVTLRCSPKSGHDTVSWYQQALGQGPQFIFQYYEEEERQRGNFPDRFSGHQFPNYSSELNVNALLLGDSALYLCASSKGLGYKTQYFGPGTRLLVL.

V and J are TRBV9 and TRBJ1-1; possibly TRBD1 for D (5 bases). This CDR3 has 14 amino acids. Germline-derived CDR1 and CDR2 are SGDLS and YYNGEE. V lost 4 bases and J lost 4, with 14 bases in between. CDR3 coding DNA: TGTGCCAGCAGCCCCGTCGGAGGGGCCACTGAAGCTTTCTTT. Amino acid sequence: CASSPVGGATEAFF.